A selection of T cell receptor beta chains follows, all from one sample in a study of cytomegalovirus exposure and HLA in healthy donors. Using immunoSEQ multiplex PCR, the repertoire was profiled, and TCRdb retains in-frame clones only, with some absent. The sample yields 210,000 or so clones, 60% to 80% seen once. Sequenced: PBMCs. The receptors originated from a woman aged 30 to 39 in good health and CMV-seropositive. CDR3s include the opening cysteine and the closing phenylalanine or tryptophan. Fields, in order: J gene, clone size, D gene, V gene, CDR3 protein, CDR3 DNA. A D gene is named only where the DNA matches it firmly. Clone size is shown for a subset of rows, as once, few, many or a class of expanded clone.

TRBJ2-7 | NA | NA | TRBV5-6 | CASSLPGLGPYEQYF | TGTGCCAGCAGCTTGCCAGGACTTGGCCCCTACGAGCAGTACTTC
TRBJ2-1 | NA | TRBD2 | TRBV30 | CAWSESGGAYNEQFF | TGTGCCTGGAGTGAGTCGGGGGGGGCCTACAATGAGCAGTTCTTC
TRBJ2-7 | NA | NA | TRBV6-5 | CASSFLDGAYEQYF | TGTGCCAGCAGTTTCCTAGACGGAGCCTACGAGCAGTACTTC
TRBJ1-5 | NA | NA | TRBV5-1 | CASSLGPGVPPQHF | TGCGCCAGCAGCTTGGGCCCGGGAGTACCGCCCCAGCATTTT
TRBJ2-1 | NA | NA | TRBV4-1 | CASSQGTVGHEQFF | TGCGCCAGCAGCCAAGGGACCGTCGGACACGAGCAGTTCTTC
TRBJ2-1 | NA | TRBD1 | TRBV6-5 | CASRQGARNEQFF | TGTGCCAGCAGACAGGGGGCGCGGAATGAGCAGTTCTTC
TRBJ2-1 | NA | TRBD2 | TRBV5-1 | CASSSGLAVSYNEQFF | TGCGCCAGCAGCTCAGGACTAGCGGTCTCCTACAATGAGCAGTTCTTC
TRBJ1-1 | once | TRBD1 | TRBV5-1 | CASSLTGALSSPEAFF | TGCGCCAGCAGCTTGACAGGGGCGCTGAGCAGTCCTGAAGCTTTCTTT
TRBJ2-7 | NA | TRBD1 | TRBV5-1 | CASSWGTDSYEQYF | TGCGCCAGCAGCTGGGGGACAGACTCCTACGAGCAGTACTTC
TRBJ1-1 | once | NA | TRBV5-6 | CASSLAGYSGYTEAFF | TGTGCCAGCAGCTTGGCCGGGTACAGCGGGTACACTGAAGCTTTCTTT
TRBJ2-2 | NA | TRBD1 | TRBV5-1 | CASRPPGQGGNGELFF | TGCGCCAGCAGACCGCCGGGACAGGGTGGGAACGGGGAGCTGTTTTTT
TRBJ2-1 | NA | NA | TRBV7-3 | CASSLTWAESPIYNEQFF | TGTGCCAGCAGCTTAACGTGGGCAGAGAGTCCCATTTACAATGAGCAGTTCTTC
TRBJ1-1 | NA | TRBD1 | TRBV5-6 | CASSRGGADEAFF | TGTGCCAGCAGCAGAGGGGGCGCGGATGAAGCTTTCTTT
TRBJ2-2 | NA | TRBD2 | TRBV5-4 | CASSSSGRGTGELFF | TGTGCCAGCAGTTCTAGCGGGAGAGGGACCGGGGAGCTGTTTTTT
TRBJ1-5 | NA | NA | TRBV6-6 | CASSPQGGNQPQHF | TGTGCCAGCAGTCCACAGGGAGGCAATCAGCCCCAGCATTTT
TRBJ2-2 | NA | NA | TRBV5-4 | CASSLRQASNTGELFF | TGTGCCAGCAGCTTGCGGCAGGCCTCGAACACCGGGGAGCTGTTTTTT
TRBJ2-7 | NA | NA | TRBV6-6 | CASSRTARYEQYF | TGTGCCAGCAGCAGGACAGCCCGTTACGAGCAGTACTTC
TRBJ2-7 | NA | TRBD2 | TRBV30 | CAWSGGAAGVGYEQYF | TGTGCCTGGAGTGGCGGTGCGGCGGGAGTGGGCTACGAGCAGTACTTC
TRBJ2-7 | NA | TRBD1 | TRBV7-9 | CASSRTGGYEQYF | TGTGCCAGCAGCCGGACAGGGGGCTACGAGCAGTACTTC
TRBJ1-6 | NA | TRBD1 | TRBV28 | CASTGQGLNNNSPLHF | TGTGCCAGCACTGGACAGGGATTAAATAATAATTCACCCCTCCACTTT
TRBJ1-2 | NA | NA | TRBV30 | CAWSGGFGGLGGYTF | TGTGCCTGGAGTGGAGGATTCGGGGGGCTCGGTGGCTACACCTTC
TRBJ1-2 | NA | NA | TRBV23-1 | CASSQPGVWGYTF | TGCGCCAGCAGTCAACCAGGGGTGTGGGGCTACACCTTC